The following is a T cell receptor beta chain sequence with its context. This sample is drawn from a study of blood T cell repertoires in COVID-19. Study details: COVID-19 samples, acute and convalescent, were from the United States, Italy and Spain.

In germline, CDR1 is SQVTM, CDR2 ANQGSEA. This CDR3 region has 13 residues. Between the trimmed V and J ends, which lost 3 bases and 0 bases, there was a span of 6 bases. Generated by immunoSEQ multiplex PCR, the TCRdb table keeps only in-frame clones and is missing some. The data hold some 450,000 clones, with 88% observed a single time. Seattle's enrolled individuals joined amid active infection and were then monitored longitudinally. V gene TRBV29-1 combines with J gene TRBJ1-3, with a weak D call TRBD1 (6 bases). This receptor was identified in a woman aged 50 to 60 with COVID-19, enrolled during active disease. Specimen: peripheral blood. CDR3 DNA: TGCAGCGTTGAGGACAGCTCTGGAAACACCATATATTTT. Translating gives CSVEDSSGNTIYF. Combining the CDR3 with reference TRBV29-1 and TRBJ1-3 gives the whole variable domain SAVISQKPSRDICQRGTSLTIQCQVDSQVTMMFWYRQQPGQSLTLIATANQGSEATYESGFVIDKFPISRPNLTFSTLTVSNMSPEDSSIYLCSVEDSSGNTIYFGEGSWLTVV.